Following are 19 T cell receptor beta chains from one sample sequenced in a study of cytotoxic CD8 clonotypes in ibrutinib-treated CLL. Repertoires were generated with immunoSEQ multiplex PCR, while TCRdb's copy carries only in-frame clones and drops some. The sample lists 250,000 to 350,000 clones, about 72% occurring once. This specimen consisted of PBMCs, obtained at disease progression, from a patient treated with ibrutinib. The receptors originated from a human donor with chronic lymphocytic leukemia.

CDR3 loop: CASSQLAGGDEQFF. The CDR3 nucleotides are TGTGCCAGCTCACAACTAGCGGGGGGCGATGAGCAGTTCTTC. This chain joins TRBV18 and TRBJ2-1, with 12 positions matching TRBD2. The CDR3 runs to 14 residues. Germline lookup yields CDR1 KGHSH and CDR2 LQKENI. V trimming: 4 bases; J trimming: 8 bases; junction bases outside the gene matches: 3.

The CDR3 region has the DNA TGTGCCAGCTTTAAAGCAGGTGCCTCAAATGAGCAGTTCTTC. As protein: CASFKAGASNEQFF. This rearrangement joins TRBV6-5 to TRBJ2-1; D gene uncertain. Germline V gene sequence: CDR1 MNHEY, CDR2 SVGAGI. V gave up 8 bases and J gave up 7 bases, with 18 bases separating them. The CDR3 is 14 residues long.

This rearrangement joins TRBV9 to TRBJ1-1; TRBD1 aligns across 12 bases. Germline loops: CDR1 SGDLS, CDR2 YYNGEE. V was pared by 7 bases and J by 0 bases, with 19 bases of the junction left unmatched. The CDR3 runs to 20 residues. The CDR3 sequence is CASPVPPGQGAVGVNTEAFF. The CDR3 DNA reads as TGTGCCAGCCCGGTTCCCCCGGGACAGGGGGCAGTTGGGGTGAACACTGAAGCTTTCTTT.

The V and J genes are TRBV28 and TRBJ2-2, with a weak D call TRBD2 (6 bases). The germline V and J ends were trimmed by 6 bases and 3 bases, with 14 bases remaining between them. This CDR3 spans 15 amino acids. Germline V gene sequence: CDR1 MDHEN, CDR2 SYDVKM. The CDR3 loop is CASSGGGTHTGELFF. The CDR3 DNA reads TGTGCCAGCAGCGGCGGAGGGACCCACACCGGGGAGCTGTTTTTT.

CDR3 sequence (DNA): TGTGCCAGCAGCGGTGGGAACCAGGAAAAACTGTTTTTT. Encoded protein: CASSGGNQEKLFF. V is TRBV7-9 and J is TRBJ1-4; D remains unclear. The germline V and J ends were trimmed by 5 bases and 8 bases, with 12 bases remaining between them. Per germline, CDR1 SEHNR and CDR2 FQNEAQ (reference sequence). CDR3 length equals 13 residues.

This sequence joins TRBV6-5 and TRBJ1-4; no clear D. CDR1 and CDR2 from the germline V gene are MNHEY and SVGAGI. CDR3 length equals 14 residues. The V gene lost 0 bases and the J gene lost 7 bases, with 9 bases spanning the gap. In nucleotides, the CDR3 is TGTGCCAGCAGTTACTCCTGGGCAGGTGAAAAACTGTTTTTT. Translated: CASSYSWAGEKLFF.

The table lists this clone with a few counts. J is TRBJ2-7 and V is TRBV29-1; 7 nucleotides align to TRBD1. The germline gives CDR1 SQVTM, CDR2 ANQGSEA. There are 14 residues in the CDR3. Germline trimming cut 4 bases from V and 1 base from J; bases unmatched to any gene: 7. The CDR3 here is CSVGKRDRSYEQYF. The CDR3, as DNA: TGCAGCGTTGGAAAACGGGACAGATCCTACGAGCAGTACTTC.

This clone was seen once. This chain connects TRBV10-3 to TRBJ2-5; D is uncertain. There are 13 residues in the CDR3. Germline values: CDR1 ENHRY, CDR2 SYGVKD. Deletions cut 4 bases from V and 2 bases from J, with 8 bases between. The CDR3 nucleotides are TGTGCCATCAGTGTCGGCAGACAAGAGACCCAGTACTTC. Translation: CAISVGRQETQYF.

The chain has TRBV27 and TRBJ2-2; D is ambiguous. V was pared by 2 bases and J by 4 bases, with 14 bases between. The CDR3 sequence is 16 residues long. The V gene's germline CDR1 is MNHEY and CDR2 SMNVEV (reference sequence). The CDR3: CASSLRPALSTGELFF. The DNA for the CDR3 is TGTGCCAGCAGTTTAAGACCGGCCCTTTCCACCGGGGAGCTGTTTTTT.

The chain is built from TRBV11-2 and TRBJ1-6; D may be TRBD1 (6 bases). V was cut by 5 bases and J by 7 bases, with 18 bases left in between. The CDR3 totals 16 residues. Germline V gives CDR1 SGHAT, CDR2 FQNNGV. The CDR3 coding sequence is TGTGCCAGCAGCCGAAACTTCGGGGGCCCGAATTCACCCCTCCACTTT. Protein product: CASSRNFGGPNSPLHF.

The chain employs TRBV11-3 and TRBJ1-5; D uncertain. The V gene's germline CDR1 is SGHNT and CDR2 YENEEA. V shed 1 base and J shed 8 bases, with 12 bases lying between them. The CDR3 totals 14 residues. This CDR3 is CASSLAKGKEPQHF. As DNA, the CDR3 is TGTGCCAGCAGCTTAGCTAAGGGTAAGGAGCCCCAGCATTTT.

The chain joins TRBV19 to TRBJ1-2, with 7 bases fitting TRBD1. V was pared by 7 bases and J by 6 bases, with 8 bases of the junction left unmatched. Per germline, CDR1 LNHDA and CDR2 SQIVND (reference sequence). This CDR3 contains 13 residues. CDR3 residues: CASNDRVLDGYTF. In DNA form, the CDR3 reads TGTGCCAGTAACGACAGGGTTTTGGATGGCTACACCTTC.

This chain connects TRBV2 to TRBJ2-5; TRBD2 matches at 9 bases. The CDR3 spans 14 residues. The V segment lost 7 bases and the J segment 2 bases; nucleotides outside the gene matches: 5. Germline values: CDR1 SNHLY, CDR2 FYNNEI. CDR3 sequence reads: CASTLAGRQETQYF. The DNA for the CDR3 is TGTGCCAGCACCCTAGCGGGGAGACAAGAGACCCAGTACTTC.

This clone has a single count. The chain links TRBV6-1 to TRBJ1-1; no reliable D call. Trimming took off 11 bases at V and 6 bases at J, with 13 bases between the two ends. Germline CDR1 is MNHNS and CDR2 is SASEGT. The CDR3 is made up of 11 amino acids. The CDR3 sequence: CAGSRASEAFF. The CDR3 nucleotides are TGTGCCGGATCTAGGGCATCTGAAGCTTTCTTT.

This clone was seen ten or more times. The rearrangement joins TRBV7-9 to TRBJ1-1; 7 bases are a match to TRBD1. CDR1 and CDR2 from the germline V gene are SEHNR and FQNEAQ (reference sequence). The V and J ends lost 5 bases and 2 bases, in that order; junction bases with no gene match: 11. This CDR3 spans 16 amino acids. CDR3 bases: TGTGCCAGCAGCCCAAAACAGGGGACTTCTAACACTGAAGCTTTCTTT. Its protein is CASSPKQGTSNTEAFF.

The chain couples TRBV10-2 to TRBJ2-3; 7 bases align to TRBD1. V lost 2 bases to trimming and J lost 2 bases; unmatched junction nucleotides: 4. This CDR3 spans 15 amino acids. Germline V lookup: CDR1 WSHSY, CDR2 SAAADI. CDR3 nucleotide sequence: TGCGCCAGCAGTGAGGGCAGGGGGTTCACAGATACGCAGTATTTT. This gives the protein CASSEGRGFTDTQYF.

The gene calls are TRBV7-2 and TRBJ2-1; the D gene is possibly TRBD2 (6 bases). CDR1 and CDR2 (germline): SGHTA, FQGNSA. Between the trimmed V and J ends, which lost 3 bases and 12 bases, there was a span of 15 bases. CDR3 length: 13 residues. The CDR3 nucleotides read TGTGCCAGCAGCTTGACTAGGGGTAGCGGGCAGTTCTTC. Translation gives CASSLTRGSGQFF.

The sample holds a few counts of this clone. This chain connects TRBV5-6 to TRBJ2-7; 8 bases line up with TRBD2. This CDR3 is built from 14 residues. Germline V gives CDR1 SGHDT, CDR2 YYEEEE. With V trimmed by 1 base and J by 4 bases, 4 bases remained unmatched. The CDR3 here is CASSLRASGYEQYF. CDR3 nucleotide sequence: TGTGCCAGCAGCTTGAGGGCTAGCGGGTACGAGCAGTACTTC.

The CDR3 spells CASSFYPVAGGQETQYF. The DNA of the CDR3 is TGTGCCAGCAGCTTTTACCCCGTAGCGGGGGGACAAGAGACCCAGTACTTC. The V call is TRBV7-8, the J call TRBJ2-5; 10 bases agree with TRBD2. Losses at the gene ends were 3 bases for V and 2 bases for J; bases not matched to a gene: 9. The germline gives CDR1 SGHVS, CDR2 FQNEAQ. This CDR3 region has 17 residues.